This T cell receptor beta chain was sequenced for a study of T cell responses to AZD1222 COVID-19 vaccine. Study information: Pooling of second doses given at about 4 or about 12 weeks was done. Study-wide results and caveats: Clonal diversity may have been underestimated, and the donors were mostly white British, with more females than males. Reports say nearly half of spike-specific TCRs go after unmutated variant regions. None of the repertoires were sampled until the peak T cell response had passed.

This clone has a single count. Antigen specificity is unknown. The CDR3 is made up of 15 amino acids. The V gene's germline CDR1 is MDHEN and CDR2 SYDVKM. After removal of 6 bases from V and 5 bases from J, the junction contained 13 bases not matched to a gene. Only in-frame clones appear in the TCRdb table, and some are missing; sequencing was by immunoSEQ multiplex PCR. The sample holds some 120,000 clones, roughly 84% seen once. The receptor was derived from an adult in good health. Sample: peripheral blood, taken on day 0 of AZD1222 vaccination. The chain uses TRBV28 and TRBJ2-7, with 7 bases matching TRBD1. The CDR3 DNA is TGTGCCAGCAGCCGAGGACAGGTTCGCCTCCACGAGCAGTACTTC. Protein sequence: CASSRGQVRLHEQYF.